These 32 T cell receptor beta chains share one sample of origin, sequenced in a study of blood T cells in healthy people across ages. Together with a sample-barcoded 5' primer, a J-beta primer mix was included in a second PCR lasting roughly 7 to 11 cycles. TCRdb recomputed calls from the 5' RACE reads with MiXCR, one row per CDR3 protein. The sample consists of approximately 810,000 distinct CDR3 sequences, more than 25% of them appearing once. The sample consisted of blood. These TCRs come from a woman aged 80 or over in good health.

The rearrangement joins TRBV7-8 to TRBJ1-4; the D gene is possibly TRBD1 (5 bases). Per the germline V gene, CDR1 is SGHVS and CDR2 is FQNEAQ. The CDR3 sequence is 14 residues long. Trimming took 5 bases from V and 7 from J, leaving 14 bases between them. CDR3 sequence reads: CASSPGPDSEKLFF. CDR3 sequence (DNA): TGTGCCAGCAGCCCGGGGCCTGATAGTGAAAAACTGTTTTTT.

This clonotype showed up many times. The CDR3 region has the DNA TGTGCCAGCAGTTTTTCAGGGCCCAATGAGCAGTTCTTC. Its translation: CASSFSGPNEQFF. The rearrangement links TRBV12-3 or TRBV12-4 to TRBJ2-1, with D possibly TRBD1 on 5 matching bases. Trimming removed 3 bases from V and 6 bases from J, with 9 bases in between. The CDR3 is 13 amino acids.

To note about this clonotype: Being one base from a much bigger clone, this may be a read error. This chain joins TRBV6-2 or TRBV6-3 and TRBJ2-3; D is possibly TRBD1 or TRBD2 (5 bases each). The CDR3 spans 13 residues. Germline CDR1 is MNHEY and CDR2 is SVGEGT. The CDR3 loop is CACSYGATGTQYF. The CDR3 DNA sequence: TGTGCCTGCAGTTACGGGGCGACGGGTACGCAGTATTTT.

V is TRBV11-3 and J is TRBJ2-3; TRBD1 matches 9 bases. This CDR3 comprises 17 residues. Germline values: CDR1 SGHNT, CDR2 YENEEA. The J segment lost 3 bases and the V segment lost 4 bases, leaving 11 bases of the junction unmatched. This CDR3 reads CASSYPPGTGWTDTQYF. The CDR3 DNA follows: TGTGCCAGCAGCTACCCGCCCGGGACAGGGTGGACAGATACGCAGTATTTT.

In its sample, this clonotype was seen a few times. V and J are TRBV5-1 and TRBJ2-1; 9 bases agree with TRBD2. Germline-derived CDR1 and CDR2 are SGHRS and YFSETQ. This CDR3 is 16 amino acids long. With 3 bases clipped from V and 6 bases from J, the junction kept 10 bases outside the gene matches. CDR3 sequence reads: CASSSTPAGGPNEQFF. As DNA, the CDR3 is TGCGCCAGCAGCTCTACGCCGGCGGGGGGGCCCAATGAGCAGTTCTTC. Filled out from reference TRBV5-1 and TRBJ2-1, the complete variable domain reads KAGVTQTPRYLIKTRGQQVTLSCSPISGHRSVSWYQQTPGQGLQFLFEYFSETQRNKGNFPGRFSGRQFSNSRSEMNVSTLELGDSALYLCASSSTPAGGPNEQFFGPGTRLTVL.

This clonotype appeared a single time. A read error may explain this, as a much larger clone is one base away. The gene calls are TRBV6-2 or TRBV6-3 and TRBJ2-1, with 10 bases matching TRBD1. The J call could be wrong; TRBJ2-7 is a better fit for the DNA end. The germline gives CDR1 MNHEY, CDR2 SVGEGT. This CDR3 has 15 residues. CDR3 in DNA: TGTGCCAGCAGTCGGGACAGGGGTTATTACAATGAGCAGTACTTC. Its translation is CASSRDRGYYNEQYF.

The chain recombines TRBV3-1 with TRBJ1-1; 8 nucleotides agree with TRBD1. V lost 1 base to trimming and J lost 7 bases; unmatched junction nucleotides: 5. The V gene's germline CDR1 is LGHDT and CDR2 YNNKEL (reference sequence). The CDR3 totals 14 residues. CDR3 nucleotide sequence: TGTGCCAGCAGCCAAGGCGACAGGGGTTATGAAGCTTTCTTT. This sequence encodes CASSQGDRGYEAFF.

This chain links TRBV20-1 with TRBJ2-1; 7 bases map to TRBD2. Germline loops: CDR1 DFQATT, CDR2 SNEGSKA (reference sequence). The CDR3 extends over 16 amino acids. V trimming: 3 bases; J trimming: 0 bases; junction bases outside the gene matches: 8. The CDR3 protein is CSASGFRGVSYNEQFF. CDR3 nucleotides: TGCAGTGCTAGTGGATTTCGGGGGGTCTCCTACAATGAGCAGTTCTTC.

In its sample, this clonotype was seen a few times. This chain links TRBV28 with TRBJ2-2; D is uncertain. There are 13 residues in the CDR3. Trimming cost V 10 bases and J 6 bases, with 15 bases left between them. CDR1 MDHEN and CDR2 SYDVKM come from the germline V gene. The CDR3 is CATRPFAPGELFF. CDR3 in DNA: TGTGCCACCCGGCCATTTGCCCCCGGGGAGCTGTTTTTT.

This clonotype was recorded at least ten times. This chain links TRBV20-1 with TRBJ2-5, with D tentatively TRBD1 (6 bases). CDR1 and CDR2 from the germline V gene are DFQATT and SNEGSKA (reference sequence). The V gene lost 2 bases and the J gene lost 3 bases, with 7 bases spanning the gap. The CDR3 covers 12 residues. DNA of the CDR3: TGCAGTGCTAGAAAGGGGGAAGAGACCCAGTACTTC. The encoded protein is CSARKGEETQYF.

This clonotype occurred a few times. A much larger clone is a single base away; this may be a read error. The V call is TRBV12-3 or TRBV12-4, the J call TRBJ2-6; D is unresolved. This CDR3 is built from 13 residues. Trimming left V 5 bases short and J 18 bases short, with 20 bases between. The CDR3 nucleotides are TGTGCCAGCAGTCCCGCTCCTGGCGGACCTCCGACTTTC. It yields the protein CASSPAPGGPPTF.

This clonotype showed up many times. The rearrangement uses TRBV5-1 and TRBJ1-2; TRBD1 agrees at 7 bases. Trimming took 0 bases from V and 4 from J; bases not matched to a gene: 6. Germline CDR1 reads SGHRS; CDR2 reads YFSETQ. The CDR3 contains 15 residues. CDR3 sequence reads: CASSLATGIVYGYTF. Here the CDR3 DNA reads TGCGCCAGCAGCTTGGCGACAGGGATAGTCTATGGCTACACCTTC.

This chain links TRBV3-1 with TRBJ2-7; TRBD2 aligns across 7 bases. This CDR3 spans 16 amino acids. V lost 0 bases to trimming and J lost 6 bases; unmatched junction nucleotides: 11. Germline V lookup: CDR1 LGHDT, CDR2 YNNKEL (reference sequence). The CDR3 spells CASSQERSAGEREQYF. The CDR3 region has the DNA TGTGCCAGCAGCCAAGAGAGGTCGGCGGGGGAGCGCGAGCAGTACTTC.

The chain recombines TRBV7-2 with TRBJ2-1; 8 nucleotides align to TRBD1. This CDR3 comprises 16 residues. Germline CDR1 SGHTA, CDR2 FQGNSA. Trimming removed 0 bases from V and 5 bases from J; junction bases left unmatched: 6. The CDR3 loop is CASSLAGGTGNNEQFF. CDR3 DNA sequence: TGTGCCAGCAGCTTAGCTGGGGGGACAGGAAACAATGAGCAGTTCTTC.

With regard to this clonotype: This may be a read error: a much more frequent sequence differs by one nucleotide. The chain couples TRBV7-2 to TRBJ2-7; 12 bases are shared with TRBD2. The J segment lost 4 bases and the V segment lost 5 bases, leaving 9 bases of the junction unmatched. Germline-derived CDR1 and CDR2 are SGHTA and FQGNSA. The CDR3 extends over 16 amino acids. The CDR3 DNA reads TGTGCCAGCAGCACTGCCCGGACTAGCGGGGTATACGAGCAGTACTTC. Amino acid sequence: CASSTARTSGVYEQYF.

This clonotype was recorded a few times. The gene calls are TRBV20-1 and TRBJ2-2, with TRBD1 identical over 7 bases. V shed 0 bases, J shed 5 bases, and the junction held 12 bases outside the gene matches. Germline V gene sequence: CDR1 DFQATT, CDR2 SNEGSKA (reference sequence). The CDR3 spans 17 residues. CDR3 residues: CSARDQIRGRGTGELFF. The CDR3 nucleotides read TGCAGTGCTAGAGATCAGATAAGGGGGCGTGGTACCGGGGAGCTGTTTTTT.

This chain joins TRBV12-3 or TRBV12-4 and TRBJ2-3; D unclear. Trimming took 7 bases from V and 5 from J, leaving 7 bases between them. The CDR3 consists of 11 residues. CDR3 loop: CASMIGDTQYF. DNA for the CDR3: TGTGCCAGCATGATAGGAGATACGCAGTATTTT.

This clonotype was counted between two and nine times. V gene TRBV9 combines with J gene TRBJ1-2; D perhaps matches TRBD1 (5 bases). Germline V lookup: CDR1 SGDLS, CDR2 YYNGEE. Between the trimmed V and J ends, which lost 0 bases and 0 bases, there was a span of 6 bases. This CDR3 comprises 14 residues. The CDR3 DNA reads TGTGCCAGCAGCGTAGTGGGGGCTAACTATGGCTACACCTTC. It encodes CASSVVGANYGYTF.

This clonotype was picked up a small number of times. Given a much more abundant clone one base away, this may be a read error. The chain carries TRBV12-3 or TRBV12-4 and TRBJ2-5; tentative D call: TRBD2 (6 bases). The CDR3 consists of 13 residues. V lost 6 bases, J lost 5 bases, and 13 bases lay in between. CDR3 sequence: CASRSTSRETQYF. In DNA form, the CDR3 reads TGTGCCAGCAGGTCGACTAGTCGGGAGACCCAGTACTTC.

This clonotype was counted many times. This rearrangement joins TRBV12-3 or TRBV12-4 to TRBJ1-2, with D perhaps TRBD1 (5 bases). Trimming stripped 1 base from V and 2 bases from J, with 11 bases between. The CDR3 is 15 residues long. This chain's CDR3 is CASSLGGSVNYGYTF. The CDR3 DNA reads as TGTGCCAGCAGTTTAGGGGGGTCAGTCAACTATGGCTACACCTTC.

The V and J genes are TRBV7-6 and TRBJ2-1; D is ambiguous. The CDR3 sequence is 15 residues long. V shed 5 bases and J shed 7 bases, with 18 bases lying between them. The germline gives CDR1 SGHVS, CDR2 FNYEAQ. For the CDR3, the DNA is TGTGCCAGCAGCCCCGCCCGGTTTCGCAGAAATGAGCAGTTCTTC. Its protein product is CASSPARFRRNEQFF.

This clonotype appeared a few times. V is TRBV6-2 or TRBV6-3 and J is TRBJ1-5; D is unresolved. Germline assignment: CDR1 MNHEY and CDR2 SVGEGT. The CDR3 totals 14 residues. V lost 6 bases and J lost 0, with 9 bases in between. As DNA, the CDR3 is TGTGCCAGCAGCCTATTATATAGCAATCAGCCCCAGCATTTT. It encodes CASSLLYSNQPQHF.

This clonotype was observed a few times. The chain couples TRBV5-1 to TRBJ2-4, with D tentatively TRBD1 (5 bases). The V gene lost 7 bases and the J gene lost 1 base, with 18 bases spanning the gap. The CDR3 length is 16 residues. The germline V gene has CDR1 SGHRS and CDR2 YFSETQ. The CDR3 here is CASGFSRVFAKNIQYF. CDR3 bases: TGCGCCAGCGGATTTTCCAGGGTTTTCGCCAAAAACATTCAGTACTTC.

The V call is TRBV2, the J call TRBJ1-4; the match to TRBD1 covers 10 bases. This CDR3 spans 17 amino acids. Germline V gene sequence: CDR1 SNHLY, CDR2 FYNNEI. V lost 5 bases and J lost 1; bases outside the gene matches: 7. CDR3 sequence: CASSPGTGVETNEKLFF. The DNA of the CDR3 is TGTGCCAGCAGTCCCGGGACAGGGGTTGAAACTAATGAAAAACTGTTTTTT.

This clonotype was seen repeatedly, ten times or more. CDR3 in amino acids: CASSLGTSKETQYF. In DNA, the CDR3 is TGTGCCAGCAGTTTAGGGACTAGCAAAGAGACCCAGTACTTC. The rearrangement links TRBV12-3 or TRBV12-4 to TRBJ2-5; 8 bases are a match to TRBD2. The junction had 1 base not matched to a gene; V was cut back by 1 base and J by 3 bases. This CDR3 has 14 amino acids.

V is TRBV6-2 or TRBV6-3 and J is TRBJ1-1; unclear D gene. V dropped 2 bases and J dropped 1 base, with 8 bases sitting between them. The CDR3 length is 14 residues. From germline, CDR1 is MNHEY and CDR2 SVGEGT. The CDR3 protein is CASSYLAGNTEAFF. Here the CDR3 DNA reads TGTGCCAGCAGTTACCTGGCAGGGAACACTGAAGCTTTCTTT.

The J gene is TRBJ1-1, the V gene TRBV28, with D tentatively TRBD1 (6 bases). The CDR3 is 14 amino acids. CDR1 MDHEN and CDR2 SYDVKM come from the germline V gene. With 4 bases removed from V and 4 bases from J, the gap between germline ends came to 13 bases. In nucleotides, the CDR3 is TGTGCCAGCAGTTACGGAGGGGGTGGCACTGAAGCTTTCTTT. Protein: CASSYGGGGTEAFF.

This clonotype was recorded at least ten times. V and J are TRBV20-1 and TRBJ2-5; 10 bases fit TRBD1. The V gene end was trimmed by 0 bases and the J gene end by 5 bases; junction bases not matched to a gene: 6. Germline V gene data show CDR1 as DFQATT and CDR2 as SNEGSKA (reference sequence). The CDR3 covers 15 residues. The CDR3 region has the DNA TGCAGTGCTAGAGAGGGACAGGGGTTAGGGGAGACCCAGTACTTC. Amino acids: CSAREGQGLGETQYF.

About this clonotype itself: With a much larger clone just one base away, this may be a read error. The chain combines TRBV10-2 with TRBJ2-7, with D perhaps matching TRBD1 (6 bases). Trimming took 3 bases from V and 2 from J, leaving 11 bases between them. The CDR3 sequence is 14 residues long. Germline lookup yields CDR1 WSHSY and CDR2 SAAADI. CDR3 loop: CASSDQGSAYEQYF. CDR3 bases: TGCGCCAGCAGTGACCAGGGGTCGGCCTACGAGCAGTACTTC.

In its sample, this clonotype was seen once. V usage is TRBV7-2 and J usage is TRBJ1-2; no clear D gene. Germline assignment: CDR1 SGHTA and CDR2 FQGNSA. CDR3 size: 14 residues. Trimming stripped 5 bases from V and 1 base from J, with 11 bases between. In nucleotides, the CDR3 is TGTGCCAGCAGCGTAGGGAATTATAACTATGGCTACACCTTC. Protein sequence: CASSVGNYNYGYTF.

This clonotype occurred many times. This chain uses TRBV6-5 with TRBJ2-3; 7 positions agree with TRBD2. This CDR3 has 14 amino acids. Germline V gives CDR1 MNHEY, CDR2 SVGAGI. With 0 bases clipped from V and 3 bases from J, the junction kept 0 bases outside the gene matches. The chain's CDR3 is CASSYSSGTDTQYF. CDR3 sequence (DNA): TGTGCCAGCAGTTACTCTAGCGGGACAGATACGCAGTATTTT.

With regard to this clonotype: A much larger clone is a single base away; this may be a read error. The CDR3 spells CSAHRLGQGHQPQHF. The CDR3 DNA sequence: TGCAGTGCGCACCGACTGGGACAGGGGCATCAGCCCCAGCATTTT. This chain joins TRBV20-1 and TRBJ1-5, with TRBD1 matching 10 bases. Germline V gene lookup returns CDR1 DFQATT and CDR2 SNEGSKA (reference sequence). V was clipped by 6 bases and J by 5 bases; unmatched bases: 10. This CDR3 is 15 amino acids long.